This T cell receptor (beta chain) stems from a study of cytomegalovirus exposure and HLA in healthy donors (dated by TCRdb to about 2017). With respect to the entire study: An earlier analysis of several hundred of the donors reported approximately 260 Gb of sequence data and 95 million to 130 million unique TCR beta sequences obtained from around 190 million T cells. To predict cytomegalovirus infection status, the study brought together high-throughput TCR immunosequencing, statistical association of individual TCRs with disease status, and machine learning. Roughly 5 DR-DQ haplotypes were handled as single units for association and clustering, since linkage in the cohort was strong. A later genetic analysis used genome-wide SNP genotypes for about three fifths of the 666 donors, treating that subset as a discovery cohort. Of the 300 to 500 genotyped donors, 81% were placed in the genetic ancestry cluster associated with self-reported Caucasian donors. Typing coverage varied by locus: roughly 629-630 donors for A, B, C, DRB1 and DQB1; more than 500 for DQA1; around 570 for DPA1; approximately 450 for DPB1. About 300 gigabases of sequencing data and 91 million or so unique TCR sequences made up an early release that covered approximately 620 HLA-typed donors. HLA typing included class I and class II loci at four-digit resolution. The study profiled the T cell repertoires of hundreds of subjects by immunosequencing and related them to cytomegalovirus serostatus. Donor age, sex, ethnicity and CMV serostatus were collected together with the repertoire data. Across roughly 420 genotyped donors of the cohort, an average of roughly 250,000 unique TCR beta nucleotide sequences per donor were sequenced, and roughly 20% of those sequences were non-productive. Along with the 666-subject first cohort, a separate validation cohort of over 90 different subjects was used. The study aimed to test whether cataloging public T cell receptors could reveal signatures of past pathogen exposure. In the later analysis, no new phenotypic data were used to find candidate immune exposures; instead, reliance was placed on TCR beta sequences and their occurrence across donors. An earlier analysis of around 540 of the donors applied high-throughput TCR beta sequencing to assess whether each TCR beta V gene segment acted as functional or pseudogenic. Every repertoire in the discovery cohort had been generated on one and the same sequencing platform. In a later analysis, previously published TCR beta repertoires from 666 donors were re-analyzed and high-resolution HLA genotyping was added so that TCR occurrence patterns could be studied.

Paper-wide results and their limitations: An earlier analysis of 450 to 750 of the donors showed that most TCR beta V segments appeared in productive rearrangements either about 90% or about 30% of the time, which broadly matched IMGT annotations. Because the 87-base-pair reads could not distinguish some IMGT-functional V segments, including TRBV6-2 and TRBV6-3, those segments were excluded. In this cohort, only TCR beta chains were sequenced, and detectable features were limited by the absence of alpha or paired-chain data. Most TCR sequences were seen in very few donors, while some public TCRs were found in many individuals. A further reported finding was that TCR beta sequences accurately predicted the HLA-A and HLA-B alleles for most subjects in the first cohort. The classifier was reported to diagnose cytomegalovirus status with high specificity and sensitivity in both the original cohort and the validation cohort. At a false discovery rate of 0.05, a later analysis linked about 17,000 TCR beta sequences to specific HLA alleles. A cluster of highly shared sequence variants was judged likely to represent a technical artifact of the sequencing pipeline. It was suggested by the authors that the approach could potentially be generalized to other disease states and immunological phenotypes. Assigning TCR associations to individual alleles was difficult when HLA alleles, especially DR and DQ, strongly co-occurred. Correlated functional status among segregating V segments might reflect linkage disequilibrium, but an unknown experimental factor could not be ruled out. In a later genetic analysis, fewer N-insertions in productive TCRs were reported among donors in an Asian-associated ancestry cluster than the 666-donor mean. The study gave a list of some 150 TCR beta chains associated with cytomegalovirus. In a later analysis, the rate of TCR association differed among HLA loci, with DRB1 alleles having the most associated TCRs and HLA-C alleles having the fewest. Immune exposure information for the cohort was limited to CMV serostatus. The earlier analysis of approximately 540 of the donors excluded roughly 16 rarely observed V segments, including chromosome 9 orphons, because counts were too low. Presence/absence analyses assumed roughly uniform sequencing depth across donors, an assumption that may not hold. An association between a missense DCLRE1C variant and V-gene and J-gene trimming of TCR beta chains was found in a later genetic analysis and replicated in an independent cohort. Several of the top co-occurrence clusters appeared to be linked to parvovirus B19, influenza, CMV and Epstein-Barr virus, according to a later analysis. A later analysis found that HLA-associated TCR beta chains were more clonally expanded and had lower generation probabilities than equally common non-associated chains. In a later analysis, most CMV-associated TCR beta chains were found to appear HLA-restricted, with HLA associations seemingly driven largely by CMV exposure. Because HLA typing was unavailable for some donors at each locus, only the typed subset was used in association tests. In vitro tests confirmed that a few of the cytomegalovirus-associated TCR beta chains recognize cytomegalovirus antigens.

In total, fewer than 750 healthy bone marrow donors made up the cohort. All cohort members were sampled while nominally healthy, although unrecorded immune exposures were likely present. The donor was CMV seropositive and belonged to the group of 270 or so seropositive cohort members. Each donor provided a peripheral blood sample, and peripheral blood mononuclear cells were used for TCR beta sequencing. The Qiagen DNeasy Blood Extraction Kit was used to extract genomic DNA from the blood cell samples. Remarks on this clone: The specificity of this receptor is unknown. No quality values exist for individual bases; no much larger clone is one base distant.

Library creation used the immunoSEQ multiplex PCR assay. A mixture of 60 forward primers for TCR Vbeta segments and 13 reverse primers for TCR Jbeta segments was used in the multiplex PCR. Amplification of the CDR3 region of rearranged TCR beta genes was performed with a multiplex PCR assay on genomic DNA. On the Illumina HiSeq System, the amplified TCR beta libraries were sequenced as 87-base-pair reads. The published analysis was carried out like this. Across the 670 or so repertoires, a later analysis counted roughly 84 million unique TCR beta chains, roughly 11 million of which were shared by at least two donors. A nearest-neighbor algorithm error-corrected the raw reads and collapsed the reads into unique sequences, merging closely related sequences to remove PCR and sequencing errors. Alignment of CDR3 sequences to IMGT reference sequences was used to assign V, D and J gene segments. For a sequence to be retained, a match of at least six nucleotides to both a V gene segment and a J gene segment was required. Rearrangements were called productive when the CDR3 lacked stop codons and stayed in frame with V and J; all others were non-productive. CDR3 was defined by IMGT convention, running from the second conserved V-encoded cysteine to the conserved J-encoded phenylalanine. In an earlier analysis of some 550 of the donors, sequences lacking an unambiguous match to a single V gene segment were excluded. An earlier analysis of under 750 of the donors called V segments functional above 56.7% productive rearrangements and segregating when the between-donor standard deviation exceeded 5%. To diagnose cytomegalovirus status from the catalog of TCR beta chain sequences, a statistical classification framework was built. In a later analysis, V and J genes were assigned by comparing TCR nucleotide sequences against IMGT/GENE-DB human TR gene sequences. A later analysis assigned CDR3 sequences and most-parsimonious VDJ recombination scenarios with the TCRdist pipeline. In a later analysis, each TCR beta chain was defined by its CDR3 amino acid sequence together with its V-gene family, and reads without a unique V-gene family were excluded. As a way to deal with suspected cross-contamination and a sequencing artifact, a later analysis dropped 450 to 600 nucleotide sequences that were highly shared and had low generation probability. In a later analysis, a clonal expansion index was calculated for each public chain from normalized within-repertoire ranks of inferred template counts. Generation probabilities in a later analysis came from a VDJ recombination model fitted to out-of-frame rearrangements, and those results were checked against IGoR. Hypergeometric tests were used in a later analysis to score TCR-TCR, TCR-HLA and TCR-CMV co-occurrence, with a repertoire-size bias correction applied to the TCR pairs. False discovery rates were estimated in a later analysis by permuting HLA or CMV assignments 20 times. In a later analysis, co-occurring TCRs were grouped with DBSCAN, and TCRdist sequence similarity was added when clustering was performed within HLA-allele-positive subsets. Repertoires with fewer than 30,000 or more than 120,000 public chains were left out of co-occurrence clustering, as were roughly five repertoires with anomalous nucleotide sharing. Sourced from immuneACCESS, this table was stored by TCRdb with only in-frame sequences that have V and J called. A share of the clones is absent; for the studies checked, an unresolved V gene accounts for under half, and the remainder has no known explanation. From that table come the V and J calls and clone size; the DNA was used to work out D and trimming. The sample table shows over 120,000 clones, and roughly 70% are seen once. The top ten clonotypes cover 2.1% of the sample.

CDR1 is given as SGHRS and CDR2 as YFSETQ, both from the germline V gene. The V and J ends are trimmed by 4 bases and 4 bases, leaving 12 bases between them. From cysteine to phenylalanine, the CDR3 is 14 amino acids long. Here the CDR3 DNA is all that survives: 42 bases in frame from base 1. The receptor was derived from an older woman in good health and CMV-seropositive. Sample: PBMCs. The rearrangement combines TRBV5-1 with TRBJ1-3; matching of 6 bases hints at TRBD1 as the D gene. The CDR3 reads CASSPTGFGNTIYF. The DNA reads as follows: TGCGCCAGCAGCCCAACAGGGTTCGGAAACACCATATATTTT.